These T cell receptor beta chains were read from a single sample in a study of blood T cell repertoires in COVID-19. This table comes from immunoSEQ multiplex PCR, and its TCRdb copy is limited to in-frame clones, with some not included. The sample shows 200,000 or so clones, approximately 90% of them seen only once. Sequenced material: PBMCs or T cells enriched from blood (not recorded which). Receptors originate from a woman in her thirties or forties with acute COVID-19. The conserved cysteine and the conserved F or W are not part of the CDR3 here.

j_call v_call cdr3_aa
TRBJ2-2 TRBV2 ASSVLRGGTGELF
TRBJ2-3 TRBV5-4 ASSATSGRPDTQY
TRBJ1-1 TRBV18 ASSPLRDKMSEAF
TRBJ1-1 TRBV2 ASSVRQGANTEAF
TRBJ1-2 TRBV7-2 ASSLFGGGSYGYT
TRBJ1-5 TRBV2 ASSGEANQPQH
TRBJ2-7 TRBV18 ASCRGVGAEQY
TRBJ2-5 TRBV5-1 ASSPPDSLETQY
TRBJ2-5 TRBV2 ASSEGRGRWETQY
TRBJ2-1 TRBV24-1 ATSLAGGRNNEQF